One sample yielded the 14 T cell receptor beta chains listed below, sequenced in a study of T cell clonality in common variable immunodeficiency. TCRdb's table, derived via immunoSEQ multiplex PCR, lists solely in-frame clones and lacks some. This sample includes 50,000 or so clones with no singletons; its ten biggest clones take up about 5.9%. Sequenced: peripheral blood mononuclear cells. The receptors were gathered from a person aged 18 to 70 in good health.

The sample holds a few counts of this clone. The read ends 3 residues before the CDR3 terminus; that terminus is restored from the germline J gene. The chain couples TRBV6-1 to TRBJ2-7, with D uncertain. Germline V gene sequence: CDR1 MNHNS, CDR2 SASEGT. This CDR3 is 13 amino acids long. Trimming pared 1 base from V and 6 bases from J, leaving 10 bases between. CDR3 DNA, as far as it was read: TGTGCCAGCAGTGAAGGACTGCGAAGCGAG. Protein product: CASSEGLRSE. The CDR3 reads in full as CASSEGLRSEQYF.

Regarding this clone: The read stops 3 residues short of the end of the CDR3; the missing end is completed from the germline J gene. The rearrangement uses TRBV11-2 and TRBJ1-4; possibly TRBD1 for D (6 bases). The CDR3 extends over 15 amino acids. Germline V gene lookup returns CDR1 SGHAT and CDR2 FQNNGV. CDR3 DNA, as far as it was read: TGTGCCAGCAGCTTAGTCGCGGGGGCCAATTCACCA. Protein product: CASSLVAGANSP. The entire CDR3 sequence reads CASSLVAGANSPLFF.

This clone was counted many times. The chain's CDR3 is CASGGHPNSPLHF. Incomplete CDR3 DNA: TGTGCCAGCGGGGGACACCCCAATTCACCC. The V gene is TRBV7-2, the J gene TRBJ1-6; possible D gene TRBD1, 6 bases. Read data end 3 residues before the CDR3 end; the end is taken from the germline J gene. Germline CDR1 reads SGHTA; CDR2 reads FQGNSA. V was trimmed by 8 bases and J by 7 bases, leaving 12 bases between them. The CDR3 has 13 amino acids.

This clone was observed at least ten times. The CDR3 end falls 3 residues outside the read, so it is completed with the germline J gene. The V gene is TRBV29-1, the J gene TRBJ2-3; 10 bases are a match to TRBD1. With V trimmed by 7 bases and J by 4 bases, 11 bases remained unmatched. Germline V gene data show CDR1 as SQVTM and CDR2 as ANQGSEA. CDR3 size: 15 residues. CDR3 sequence: CSAQARQGASDTQYF. CDR3 bases read: TGCAGCGCCCAAGCCCGACAGGGGGCCTCAGATACG.

The DNA read from the CDR3 is TGTGCCTGGAGTGTATTCGTGTTGGGTAGCGGATTCTCCTACAATGAC. Translated, it gives CAWSVFVLGSGFSYND. The CDR3 in full is CAWSVFVLGSGFSYNDYTF. The rearrangement joins TRBV30 to TRBJ1-2; D gene unclear. The read falls 3 residues short of the CDR3 end, and the missing part is taken from the germline J gene. CDR1 and CDR2 (germline): GTSNPN, SVGIG (reference sequence). The CDR3 totals 19 residues.

This clone was counted many times. The CDR3 extends 3 residues past the end of the read, so its final part is completed from the germline J gene. The chain carries TRBV6-1 and TRBJ2-5; 16 positions agree with TRBD2. Per germline, CDR1 MNHNS and CDR2 SASEGT. The J segment lost 5 bases and the V segment lost 4 bases, leaving 4 bases of the junction unmatched. The CDR3 runs to 16 residues. The covered CDR3 bases are TGTGCCAGCAGTGTTGGGACTAGCGGGGGGGCTGAGACC. Its translation is CASSVGTSGGAET. The entire CDR3 protein is CASSVGTSGGAETQYF.

This clone appeared many times. The read gets to within 3 residues of the CDR3 end, and the germline J gene fills in the rest. The rearrangement uses TRBV11-2 and TRBJ1-1, with D possibly matching TRBD1 (5 bases). Trimming took 1 base from V and 5 from J, leaving 11 bases between them. Germline loops: CDR1 SGHAT, CDR2 FQNNGV. The CDR3 is 14 amino acids. Partial CDR3 DNA: TGTGCCAGCAGCTTAGCCGGGGGAGGTACTGAA. Protein sequence: CASSLAGGGTE. The CDR3, in full, reads CASSLAGGGTEAFF.

This clone was seen ten or more times. The CDR3: CSARRDFSYEQYF. The covered CDR3 bases are TGCAGTGCTCGCCGGGACTTCTCCTACGAG. This sequence joins TRBV20-1 and TRBJ2-7; a possible D gene is TRBD2 (6 bases). The read finishes 3 residues shy of the CDR3 end, and the germline J gene is used to complete it. Germline-derived CDR1 and CDR2 are DFQATT and SNEGSKA (reference sequence). The V end lost 5 bases, the J end lost 0 bases, and 11 bases lay between the germline ends. The CDR3 covers 13 residues.

Points on this clone: The read terminates 3 residues ahead of where the CDR3 ends, so the germline J gene completes it. J is TRBJ2-3 and V is TRBV5-6; TRBD2 might be the D (7 bases). Per the germline V gene, CDR1 is SGHDT and CDR2 is YYEEEE. The CDR3 is made up of 14 amino acids. CDR3 protein: CASSLGQAGETQYF. The CDR3 DNA, read in part, is TGTGCCAGCAGCTTGGGACAGGCGGGGGAGACG.

Notes on this clone: Read data end 3 residues before the CDR3 end; the end is taken from the germline J gene. V is TRBV2 and J is TRBJ1-2, with D possibly matching TRBD1 (5 bases). This CDR3 is 14 amino acids long. Germline loops: CDR1 SNHLY, CDR2 FYNNEI. The part of the CDR3 DNA that was read is TGTGCCAGCAGAATGGGCGGGGGGACCTACGAC. It translates to CASRMGGGTYD. The complete CDR3 protein is CASRMGGGTYDYTF.

This clone was counted many times. The missing CDR3 end, 3 residues past where the read stops, is filled in from the germline J gene. The V call is TRBV6-1, the J call TRBJ2-3; 7 nucleotides match TRBD1. This CDR3 is 13 amino acids long. The germline CDR1 and CDR2 sequences are MNHNS and SASEGT. The V and J ends lost 4 bases and 6 bases, in that order; junction bases with no gene match: 4. Partial CDR3 DNA: TGTGCCAGCAGTGGACTCAGGGGGGATACG. This translates into CASSGLRGDT. The CDR3 as a whole reads CASSGLRGDTQYF.

This clone was counted at least ten times. The observed sequence ends 3 residues before the CDR3 terminus, with the missing tail filled in from the germline J gene. The gene calls are TRBV20-1 and TRBJ2-3; 10 nucleotides line up with TRBD2. V shed 5 bases and J 2 bases; nucleotides not matched to a gene: 7. Germline V gives CDR1 DFQATT, CDR2 SNEGSKA (reference sequence). The CDR3 consists of 15 residues. CDR3 sequence reads: CSARTSGLLTDTQYF. The covered CDR3 bases are TGCAGTGCTCGGACTAGCGGACTACTCACAGATACG.

This clone has a handful of counts. With the read ending 3 residues before the CDR3 end, the germline J gene is used to fill in that end. The chain links TRBV11-2 to TRBJ1-2, with D perhaps TRBD1 (5 bases). The CDR3 extends over 13 amino acids. Germline V gives CDR1 SGHAT, CDR2 FQNNGV. Trimming cost V 0 bases and J 7 bases, with 9 bases left between them. The CDR3 is CASSLDPRVGYTF. The part of the CDR3 DNA that was read is TGTGCCAGCAGCTTAGACCCCAGGGTTGGC.

Ten or more counts support this clone. The CDR3 goes on 3 residues after the read ends, and that part is filled in from the germline J gene. This sequence joins TRBV5-1 and TRBJ1-2; perhaps TRBD1 as D (5 bases). The germline V and J ends were trimmed by 2 bases and 7 bases, with 15 bases remaining between them. Per germline, CDR1 SGHRS and CDR2 YFSETQ. This CDR3 region has 14 residues. The CDR3 is CASSFSQERGGYTF. CDR3 bases read: TGCGCCAGCAGCTTTTCTCAGGAGAGGGGTGGC.